This is a list of T cell receptor beta chains from one sample in a study of neurological immune-mediated disorders. TCRdb processed the 5' RACE reads anew with MiXCR; each CDR3 protein has one entry. The data contain roughly 65,000 distinct CDR3 sequences, roughly 5.6% of them singletons. The source material was PBMCs. Receptors originate from a human donor with multiple sclerosis. The donor label of this sample is uncertain. Each CDR3 is given with its conserved first and last residue. The order of the fields is V gene, J gene, clone size, D gene, CDR3 protein, CDR3 DNA. D genes are given only for firm matches. Size values are once, few and many counts, or a class for expanded clones, and some rows have none.

v_call: TRBV4-1
j_call: TRBJ2-3
clone_size: many
d_call: TRBD2
cdr3_aa: CASSQLFGGAPYGQYF
cdr3_nt: TGCGCCAGCAGCCAATTGTTCGGGGGGGCACCATACGGGCAGTATTTT

v_call: TRBV5-6
j_call: TRBJ2-5
clone_size: many
d_call: TRBD2
cdr3_aa: CASSFATSGEETQYF
cdr3_nt: TGTGCCAGCAGCTTTGCGACTAGCGGCGAAGAGACCCAGTACTTC

v_call: TRBV6-5
j_call: TRBJ2-7
clone_size: many
d_call: .
cdr3_aa: CASSPNYEQYF
cdr3_nt: TGTGCCAGCAGCCCTAACTACGAGCAGTACTTC

v_call: TRBV20-1
j_call: TRBJ2-2
clone_size: many
d_call: .
cdr3_aa: CSARRGRELFF
cdr3_nt: TGCAGTGCTAGGCGGGGAAGGGAGCTGTTTTTT

v_call: TRBV7-8
j_call: TRBJ2-7
clone_size: many
d_call: TRBD2
cdr3_aa: CASRHKRGSYEQYF
cdr3_nt: TGTGCCAGCAGGCATAAGCGGGGGAGCTACGAGCAGTACTTC

v_call: TRBV29-1
j_call: TRBJ2-7
clone_size: many
d_call: .
cdr3_aa: CSVRGNYEQYF
cdr3_nt: TGCAGCGTAAGGGGGAACTACGAGCAGTACTTC

v_call: TRBV12-3/TRBV12-4
j_call: TRBJ2-7
clone_size: many
d_call: .
cdr3_aa: CASSPGRRYSYEQYF
cdr3_nt: TGTGCCAGCAGCCCCGGCCGTCGTTACTCCTACGAGCAGTACTTC

v_call: TRBV5-1
j_call: TRBJ1-6
clone_size: many
d_call: .
cdr3_aa: CASSYGEGSPLHF
cdr3_nt: TGCGCCAGCAGCTATGGTGAGGGATCACCCCTCCACTTT

v_call: TRBV15
j_call: TRBJ1-4
clone_size: many
d_call: .
cdr3_aa: CATSRANWVEKLFF
cdr3_nt: TGTGCCACCAGCAGAGCCAATTGGGTTGAAAAACTGTTTTTT

v_call: TRBV5-1
j_call: TRBJ2-1
clone_size: many
d_call: .
cdr3_aa: CASSLGRQGGFF
cdr3_nt: TGCGCCAGCAGCTTGGGGAGACAAGGGGGGTTCTTC

v_call: TRBV20-1
j_call: TRBJ2-1
clone_size: many
d_call: .
cdr3_aa: CSASEGPSPYNEQFF
cdr3_nt: TGCAGTGCTAGTGAGGGACCCAGTCCCTACAATGAGCAGTTCTTC

v_call: TRBV7-9
j_call: TRBJ1-1
clone_size: .
d_call: TRBD1
cdr3_aa: CASSTGQGYEAFF
cdr3_nt: TGTGCCAGCAGCACCGGACAGGGGTATGAAGCTTTCTTT

v_call: TRBV19
j_call: TRBJ1-6
clone_size: .
d_call: .
cdr3_aa: CASSTGWQGNSPLHF
cdr3_nt: TGTGCCAGTAGTACGGGCTGGCAGGGAAATTCACCCCTCCACTTT

v_call: TRBV7-2
j_call: TRBJ2-1
clone_size: many
d_call: .
cdr3_aa: CASSLGLGYNEQFF
cdr3_nt: TGTGCCAGCAGCTTAGGGTTGGGCTACAATGAGCAGTTCTTC

v_call: TRBV4-1
j_call: TRBJ1-6
clone_size: many
d_call: TRBD1
cdr3_aa: CASSQLGQGAGSPLHF
cdr3_nt: TGCGCCAGCAGCCAGCTGGGACAGGGGGCTGGTTCACCCCTCCACTTT

v_call: TRBV24-1
j_call: TRBJ2-1
clone_size: many
d_call: TRBD1
cdr3_aa: CATSEGQGRNEQFF
cdr3_nt: TGTGCCACCAGTGAGGGACAGGGGCGCAATGAGCAGTTCTTC

v_call: TRBV12-5
j_call: TRBJ2-5
clone_size: many
d_call: .
cdr3_aa: CASGLSTMAETQYF
cdr3_nt: TGTGCTAGTGGTTTGTCCACAATGGCGGAGACCCAGTACTTC

v_call: TRBV20-1
j_call: TRBJ1-4
clone_size: .
d_call: .
cdr3_aa: CSARFSNEKLFF
cdr3_nt: TGCAGTGCTAGATTCAGCAATGAAAAACTGTTTTTT

v_call: TRBV20-1
j_call: TRBJ2-7
clone_size: many
d_call: .
cdr3_aa: CSARRGFSYEQYF
cdr3_nt: TGCAGTGCTAGACGAGGGTTCTCCTACGAGCAGTACTTC

v_call: TRBV9
j_call: TRBJ2-1
clone_size: many
d_call: .
cdr3_aa: CASSVLGDSSYNEQFF
cdr3_nt: TGTGCCAGCAGCGTCTTGGGGGATTCCTCCTACAATGAGCAGTTCTTC

v_call: TRBV9
j_call: TRBJ2-2
clone_size: many
d_call: .
cdr3_aa: CASSVGGGFTGELFF
cdr3_nt: TGTGCCAGCAGCGTAGGGGGTGGGTTCACCGGGGAGCTGTTTTTT

v_call: TRBV20-1
j_call: TRBJ1-6
clone_size: many
d_call: .
cdr3_aa: CSAPKFETYNSPLHF
cdr3_nt: TGCAGTGCCCCAAAGTTTGAGACCTATAATTCACCCCTCCACTTT

v_call: TRBV10-3
j_call: TRBJ2-2
clone_size: many
d_call: TRBD1
cdr3_aa: CAISRIRGYQGDTGELFF
cdr3_nt: TGTGCCATCAGCCGTATAAGGGGCTACCAGGGGGACACCGGGGAGCTGTTTTTT

v_call: TRBV24-1
j_call: TRBJ2-2
clone_size: many
d_call: TRBD1
cdr3_aa: CATSEWTGHNTGELFF
cdr3_nt: TGTGCCACCAGTGAGTGGACAGGGCATAACACCGGGGAGCTGTTTTTT

v_call: TRBV29-1
j_call: TRBJ1-3
clone_size: many
d_call: .
cdr3_aa: CSVEISGNTIYF
cdr3_nt: TGCAGCGTTGAAATCTCTGGAAACACCATATATTTT

v_call: TRBV3-1
j_call: TRBJ1-1
clone_size: many
d_call: TRBD1
cdr3_aa: CASSRKQGVLNTEAFF
cdr3_nt: TGTGCCAGCAGCAGAAAGCAGGGGGTATTGAACACTGAAGCTTTCTTT

v_call: TRBV15
j_call: TRBJ1-1
clone_size: many
d_call: .
cdr3_aa: CATRGGNLFVTEAFF
cdr3_nt: TGTGCCACCAGAGGGGGGAACTTATTCGTCACTGAAGCTTTCTTT

v_call: TRBV7-6
j_call: TRBJ2-5
clone_size: many
d_call: TRBD2
cdr3_aa: CASSLDLAGSLQETQYF
cdr3_nt: TGTGCCAGCAGCTTAGATCTAGCGGGGTCACTCCAAGAGACCCAGTACTTC

v_call: TRBV20-1
j_call: TRBJ2-2
clone_size: many
d_call: .
cdr3_aa: CSARALRTENTGELFF
cdr3_nt: TGCAGTGCTAGAGCCCTTCGGACAGAAAACACCGGGGAGCTGTTTTTT

v_call: TRBV12-3/TRBV12-4
j_call: TRBJ2-1
clone_size: many
d_call: .
cdr3_aa: CASSFASSYNEQFF
cdr3_nt: TGTGCCAGCAGTTTTGCCAGCTCCTACAATGAGCAGTTCTTC

v_call: TRBV20-1
j_call: TRBJ1-2
clone_size: many
d_call: TRBD1
cdr3_aa: CSARPPGQGLLGYTF
cdr3_nt: TGCAGTGCTAGACCTCCGGGACAGGGTTTGTTGGGCTACACCTTC

v_call: TRBV7-9
j_call: TRBJ2-3
clone_size: many
d_call: TRBD2
cdr3_aa: CASSSPGLADNTQYF
cdr3_nt: TGTGCCAGCAGCTCTCCGGGACTAGCGGACAATACGCAGTATTTT

v_call: TRBV20-1
j_call: TRBJ2-3
clone_size: many
d_call: .
cdr3_aa: CSASYRADTQYF
cdr3_nt: TGCAGTGCTAGTTATAGGGCAGATACGCAGTATTTT

v_call: TRBV5-1
j_call: TRBJ2-1
clone_size: few
d_call: .
cdr3_aa: CASSQAPGTYNEQFF
cdr3_nt: TGCGCCAGCAGTCAAGCGCCAGGGACCTACAATGAGCAGTTCTTC

v_call: TRBV5-1
j_call: TRBJ2-1
clone_size: .
d_call: .
cdr3_aa: CASSLQSNEQFF
cdr3_nt: TGCGCCAGCAGCTTACAGTCCAATGAGCAGTTCTTC

v_call: TRBV2
j_call: TRBJ2-1
clone_size: many
d_call: TRBD1
cdr3_aa: CASSAWDSRPYEQFF
cdr3_nt: TGTGCCAGCAGTGCCTGGGACAGTCGGCCTTATGAGCAGTTCTTC

v_call: TRBV5-5
j_call: TRBJ1-3
clone_size: many
d_call: .
cdr3_aa: CASRPAGAALSGNTIYF
cdr3_nt: TGTGCCAGCAGACCAGCAGGGGCCGCGTTGTCTGGAAACACCATATATTTT

v_call: TRBV20-1
j_call: TRBJ2-3
clone_size: many
d_call: .
cdr3_aa: CSALLRGGSTDTQYF
cdr3_nt: TGCAGTGCTTTATTGAGGGGGGGAAGCACAGATACGCAGTATTTT